This TCR beta chain derives from a study of cytomegalovirus exposure and HLA in healthy donors. Study results and caveats: As a later analysis revealed, the rate of TCR association differed by HLA locus, with DRB1 most and HLA-C fewest.

The germline gives CDR1 MNHEY, CDR2 SVGAGI. The CDR3 runs to 15 residues. The PCR contained 60 Vbeta and 13 Jbeta primers. Clones were read by immunoSEQ multiplex PCR, and TCRdb kept only the in-frame ones, dropping some. The sample consists of 130,000 to 150,000 clones, roughly 80% of them appearing once. About this clone itself: Antigen: not known. One end of the junction varies from germline; a read error may be responsible.

Source material: PBMCs. The sequence derives from a male donor in good health and CMV-seronegative. The chain links TRBV6-5 to TRBJ2-7; 10 bases match TRBD1. The CDR3 protein is CASRASTGGSTEPIF. The CDR3 DNA reads TGTGCCAGCAGGGCATCGACAGGGGGCTCAACCGAGCCAATTTTC.